Below, 2 T cell receptor beta chains from the same sample are listed, as sequenced in a study of T-cell reconstitution after alpha-beta-depleted transplantation in children. Preparation of the TCRbeta library was carried out with unique molecular identifiers. One entry per CDR3 protein results from TCRdb running MiXCR on the PCR reads. The table shows approximately 500,000 distinct CDR3 sequences, with about 11% occurring only once. The sequences come from PBMCs, collected before TCRalphabeta/CD19-depleted stem cell transplant. Every receptor here comes from a child between 2 and 9 years old with inherited bone marrow failure, due to receive a stem cell transplant.

This clonotype came up a few times. The rearrangement joins TRBV3-1 to TRBJ2-3; the D gene is possibly TRBD2 (5 bases). CDR1 is LGHDT and CDR2 is YNNKEL in the germline V gene (reference sequence). This CDR3 comprises 18 residues. Between the trimmed V and J ends, which lost 0 bases and 1 base, there was a span of 17 bases. The CDR3 region has the DNA TGTGCCAGCAGCCAAGAACCACTAGAGGAATGGGGCACAGATACGCAGTATTTT. It encodes CASSQEPLEEWGTDTQYF.

This clonotype turned up a few times. The chain joins TRBV5-1 to TRBJ2-3, with D unclear. V was cut by 1 base and J by 6 bases, with 15 bases left in between. The CDR3 is made up of 15 amino acids. CDR1 and CDR2 (germline): SGHRS, YFSETQ. CDR3 nucleotides: TGCGCCAGCAGCTTGTTTGCCAGCAACACGGATACGCAGTATTTT. Protein: CASSLFASNTDTQYF.